These T cell receptor beta chains were read from a single sample in a study of human T cells and chemical hapten exposure. TCRdb re-derived calls from the RACE reads in MiXCR, one entry per CDR3 protein. The table lists 200,000 to 300,000 distinct CDR3 sequences, around 9.3% of them singletons. This specimen consisted of whole blood, obtained in connection with sensitization to the hapten diphenylcyclopropenone (DPC). The receptors were gathered from a woman aged 35 to 49 with alopecia areata. Some clones in this sample may be carry-over from other donors' samples. The CDR3 runs from the conserved cysteine through the conserved F or W. The D gene is left open where the match is weak. Clone size is given for some rows only: seen once, a few or many times, or a class if the clone is expanded.

clone_size: few
v_call: TRBV12-3/TRBV12-4
d_call: TRBD1
j_call: TRBJ1-2
cdr3_nt: TGTGCCAGCAGTAACAGGGGGCAGGGCTATGGCTACACCTTC
cdr3_aa: CASSNRGQGYGYTF

clone_size: .
v_call: TRBV29-1
d_call: .
j_call: TRBJ2-7
cdr3_nt: TGCAGCGCAAGCAAACGGAGCTCCTACGAGCAGTACTTC
cdr3_aa: CSASKRSSYEQYF

clone_size: .
v_call: TRBV24-1
d_call: .
j_call: TRBJ2-1
cdr3_nt: TGTGCCACCGGCCGGGGAGGAACCTACAATGAGCAGTTCTTC
cdr3_aa: CATGRGGTYNEQFF

clone_size: many
v_call: TRBV29-1
d_call: TRBD1
j_call: TRBJ2-7
cdr3_nt: TGCAGCGGGGCCGGGGACAGAGACTACGAGCAGTACTTC
cdr3_aa: CSGAGDRDYEQYF

clone_size: .
v_call: TRBV4-3
d_call: .
j_call: TRBJ2-7
cdr3_nt: TGCGCCAGCAGCCAAGGGCTGGCTTCCCCTTCCTACGAGCAGTACTTC
cdr3_aa: CASSQGLASPSYEQYF

clone_size: few
v_call: TRBV18
d_call: .
j_call: TRBJ2-3
cdr3_nt: TGTGCCAGCTCACCACAGGCAGGGCCCAAAGATACGCAGTATTTT
cdr3_aa: CASSPQAGPKDTQYF

clone_size: .
v_call: TRBV25-1
d_call: TRBD2
j_call: TRBJ2-3
cdr3_nt: TGTGCCAGCCAAGCGGGGGAAAGCACAGATACGCAGTATTTT
cdr3_aa: CASQAGESTDTQYF

clone_size: once
v_call: TRBV6-5
d_call: .
j_call: TRBJ2-5
cdr3_nt: TGTGAGGCTCGGGGACCCGCAGAGACCCAGTACTTC
cdr3_aa: CEARGPAETQYF

clone_size: few
v_call: TRBV28
d_call: .
j_call: TRBJ2-7
cdr3_nt: TGTGCCAGCAGTTTTTACTTCCAGGGGCGCGAGCAGTACTTC
cdr3_aa: CASSFYFQGREQYF

clone_size: .
v_call: TRBV20-1
d_call: .
j_call: TRBJ1-5
cdr3_nt: TGCAGTGCGCCACGGGGCGTAGATCAGCCCCAGCATTTT
cdr3_aa: CSAPRGVDQPQHF

clone_size: few
v_call: TRBV6-2/TRBV6-3
d_call: .
j_call: TRBJ2-7
cdr3_nt: TGTGCCAGCAGTTACTCGGGCGGAAGGTACGAGCAGTACTTC
cdr3_aa: CASSYSGGRYEQYF